The rows below give T cell receptor beta chains drawn from one sample of a study of vaccination effects on CD4 cells after COVID-19. These TCRs' antigens remain unknown. Sequenced by immunoSEQ multiplex PCR; TCRdb stores in-frame clones only, minus some. The sample yields 50,000 to 70,000 clones, just over 70% seen once. The sequencing here drew on CD4+ T cells from PBMCs cultured without peptide, taken before COVID-19 vaccination. Every receptor here comes from a human donor who had a prior SARS-CoV-2 infection. Each CDR3 is given with its conserved first and last residue. Fields, in order: J gene, clone size, V gene, CDR3 protein. For some rows the clone size is stated as once, few or many, or as a class when expanded; others skip it.

J: TRBJ1-2
size: -
V: TRBV18
CDR3: CASSPRGLDGYTF

J: TRBJ2-3
size: -
V: TRBV6-5
CDR3: CASSSTGTRFVDTQYF

J: TRBJ2-2
size: -
V: TRBV9
CDR3: CASSVRLAENTGELFF

J: TRBJ2-3
size: -
V: TRBV4-2
CDR3: CASSQSRTSGAITDTQYF

J: TRBJ2-5
size: once
V: TRBV5-1
CDR3: CASSFLVPSDTETQYF

J: TRBJ2-5
size: once
V: TRBV6-2/TRBV6-3
CDR3: CASSTPELPQETQYF

J: TRBJ1-2
size: -
V: TRBV5-8
CDR3: CASSFGGLEGYTF

J: TRBJ1-1
size: -
V: TRBV28
CDR3: CASSQGQGNTEAFF

J: TRBJ1-1
size: few
V: TRBV5-6
CDR3: CASSLFQGVVMNTEAFF

J: TRBJ2-3
size: -
V: TRBV18
CDR3: CASSPDRVADTQYF

J: TRBJ1-6
size: -
V: TRBV3-1/TRBV3-2
CDR3: CASSQAGTLASPLHF

J: TRBJ1-2
size: -
V: TRBV27
CDR3: CASSFEADPTNYGYTF

J: TRBJ1-2
size: -
V: TRBV2
CDR3: CASRPGQGNYGYTF

J: TRBJ1-2
size: -
V: TRBV29-1
CDR3: CSVVPGTISNYGYTF

J: TRBJ2-2
size: -
V: TRBV7-8
CDR3: CASSDFPGRNTGELFF

J: TRBJ1-1
size: few
V: TRBV19
CDR3: CASSGTVGDTEAFF

J: TRBJ2-3
size: -
V: TRBV4-1
CDR3: CASSPKLSGGATDTQYF

J: TRBJ2-7
size: -
V: TRBV30
CDR3: CAWKGAAGSYEQYF

J: TRBJ1-1
size: -
V: TRBV30
CDR3: CAWSNVYTEAFF

J: TRBJ2-2
size: -
V: TRBV5-4
CDR3: CASSFPGQGRTGELFF

J: TRBJ2-1
size: -
V: TRBV2
CDR3: CASTRTSGLLSYNEQFF

J: TRBJ2-2
size: few
V: TRBV14
CDR3: CASSQQGAGELFF

J: TRBJ2-1
size: once
V: TRBV20-1
CDR3: CSAPHYSDEFF

J: TRBJ2-7
size: -
V: TRBV7-8
CDR3: CASSLSGPAAGYEQYF

J: TRBJ2-2
size: -
V: TRBV6-6
CDR3: CASSRTARNTGELFF

J: TRBJ1-2
size: -
V: TRBV7-9
CDR3: CASNWGDYGYTF

J: TRBJ2-3
size: -
V: TRBV30
CDR3: CAWSVRELAGGLGTQYF

J: TRBJ2-3
size: -
V: TRBV7-2
CDR3: CASSFGRTDTQYF

J: TRBJ1-4
size: -
V: TRBV20-1
CDR3: CSASLEGTSEKLFF

J: TRBJ2-7
size: -
V: TRBV20-1
CDR3: CSARRFHEQYF

J: TRBJ1-5
size: -
V: TRBV5-1
CDR3: CASSLEGAGQFYSNQPQHF

J: TRBJ2-2
size: few
V: TRBV7-9
CDR3: CASSLAAATNTGELFF

J: TRBJ1-3
size: -
V: TRBV6-6
CDR3: CASSFGRAAAGNTIYF

J: TRBJ1-2
size: -
V: TRBV3-1/TRBV3-2
CDR3: CASSQSGQGARGYTF

J: TRBJ2-7
size: -
V: TRBV5-1
CDR3: CASSTGQGYEQYF

J: TRBJ1-5
size: -
V: TRBV6-2/TRBV6-3
CDR3: CASSRQGNQPQHF

J: TRBJ1-2
size: once
V: TRBV9
CDR3: CASSVSMRGFNYGYTF

J: TRBJ1-5
size: -
V: TRBV5-1
CDR3: CASSTDRGNQPQHF

J: TRBJ2-5
size: -
V: TRBV5-1
CDR3: CASSLGGTGYQETQYF

J: TRBJ2-7
size: -
V: TRBV15
CDR3: CATSRGGTQAYEQYF

J: TRBJ2-1
size: once
V: TRBV3-1/TRBV3-2
CDR3: CASSRQGLSSYNEQFF

J: TRBJ2-2
size: -
V: TRBV6-5
CDR3: CASSYDGTGELFF

J: TRBJ1-4
size: many
V: TRBV4-1
CDR3: CASSQVGVREKLFF

J: TRBJ2-3
size: -
V: TRBV7-3
CDR3: CASSLTGTSTDTQYF

J: TRBJ2-7
size: -
V: TRBV14
CDR3: CASNLRQASSYEQYF

J: TRBJ2-5
size: few
V: TRBV10-3
CDR3: CAISELSLAGGRGQETQYF

J: TRBJ2-3
size: -
V: TRBV19
CDR3: CATSIQVTSTDTQYF

J: TRBJ1-1
size: -
V: TRBV5-1
CDR3: CASSLMWGNTEAFF

J: TRBJ1-2
size: -
V: TRBV29-1
CDR3: CSADRGWGYTF

J: TRBJ2-7
size: few
V: TRBV10-3
CDR3: CAISESRTRGYEQYF

J: TRBJ2-6
size: few
V: TRBV5-1
CDR3: CASSLGGTLSGANVLTF

J: TRBJ1-2
size: -
V: TRBV5-4
CDR3: CASSRGGIYGYTF

J: TRBJ2-2
size: -
V: TRBV7-6
CDR3: CASSLRAAGNTGELFF

J: TRBJ2-3
size: -
V: TRBV7-2
CDR3: CASSLVTVRTDTQYF

J: TRBJ2-3
size: -
V: TRBV6-6
CDR3: CASSSEVYTQYF